These 31 T cell receptor beta chains were all obtained from the same sample, sequenced in a study of cytomegalovirus exposure and HLA in healthy donors. Here immunoSEQ multiplex PCR was the method, and the copy in TCRdb shows in-frame clones only, minus some. The repertoire holds 150,000 to 200,000 clones, with around 90% as singletons. The sequenced sample was PBMCs. The receptors here all came from a man between 18 and 35 years old in good health and CMV-seronegative.

The chain links TRBV2 to TRBJ1-2; TRBD1 matches 8 bases. The CDR3 sequence is 12 residues long. Germline loops: CDR1 SNHLY, CDR2 FYNNEI. The junction had 5 bases not matched to a gene; V was cut back by 7 bases and J by 7 bases. The CDR3 region has the DNA TGTGCCAGCACGGACAGGGAAACTGGCTACACCTTC. Translated: CASTDRETGYTF.

The chain employs TRBV15 and TRBJ2-7; no reliable D call. The V end lost 1 base, the J end lost 2 bases, and 12 bases lay between the germline ends. The CDR3 has 15 residues. CDR1 LNHNV and CDR2 YYDKDF come from the germline V gene (reference sequence). The CDR3 DNA is TGTGCCACCAGCAGAGGGTTAGCCGCCGCCTACGAGCAGTACGTC. Residues: CATSRGLAAAYEQYV.

The chain employs TRBV19 and TRBJ1-2, with a weak D call TRBD1 (5 bases). Trimming pared 3 bases from V and 10 bases from J, leaving 18 bases between. The CDR3 length is 14 residues. CDR1 is LNHDA, CDR2 SQIVND, per germline (reference sequence). CDR3 nucleotides: TGTGCCAGTAGTATTTGGGTACAGGCTCATGACTACACCTTC. Its protein is CASSIWVQAHDYTF.

The V and J genes are TRBV19 and TRBJ2-7; tentatively, D is TRBD2 (6 bases). The germline CDR1 and CDR2 sequences are LNHDA and SQIVND (reference sequence). This CDR3 has 16 residues. Trimming removed 10 bases at V and 3 bases at J, with 25 bases between. The CDR3: CATPGLPLGPLYEQYV. The CDR3 coding sequence is TGTGCCACTCCGGGACTCCCTTTAGGACCTCTCTACGAGCAGTACGTC.

The rearrangement joins TRBV5-1 to TRBJ2-7; TRBD1 might be the D (6 bases). The CDR3 is made up of 13 amino acids. Germline V gene lookup returns CDR1 SGHRS and CDR2 YFSETQ. Between the trimmed V and J ends, which lost 4 bases and 1 base, there was a span of 9 bases. The CDR3 spells CASSPDSSYEQYV. As DNA, the CDR3 is TGCGCCAGCAGCCCGGACAGTTCCTACGAGCAGTACGTC.

The gene calls are TRBV4-1 and TRBJ1-6; no clear D. The CDR3 loop spans 15 amino acids. CDR1 MGHRA and CDR2 YSYEKL come from the germline V gene. The V end was cut by 1 base, the J end by 16 bases, with 20 bases between. DNA for the CDR3: TGCGCCAGCAGCCAAGCCAGTCCCACACAAGAAAGTCTCCACTTT. Translated: CASSQASPTQESLHF.

The chain employs TRBV11-2 and TRBJ1-1; 7 bases line up with TRBD1. Germline CDR1 is SGHAT and CDR2 is FQNNGV. This CDR3 spans 15 amino acids. J was trimmed by 6 bases and V by 5 bases; bases with no gene match: 12. The CDR3 nucleotides are TGTGCCAGCAGCCAGGGGACAGTCCATTTGGCTGAAGCTTTCTTT. It yields the protein CASSQGTVHLAEAFF.

The chain has TRBV5-1 and TRBJ2-7; 8 nucleotides match TRBD2. J was trimmed by 4 bases and V by 2 bases; bases with no gene match: 8. In germline, CDR1 is SGHRS, CDR2 YFSETQ. CDR3 length: 15 residues. The CDR3 nucleotides read TGCGCCAGCAGCTTAGCGGGAGAGCCAATATACGAGCAGTACTTC. Its protein product is CASSLAGEPIYEQYF.

The rearrangement links TRBV28 to TRBJ2-7; D is unclear. V lost 6 bases to trimming and J lost 0 bases, with 6 bases between them. Germline CDR1 reads MDHEN; CDR2 reads SYDVKM. This CDR3 is built from 12 residues. CDR3 sequence (DNA): TGTGCCAGCAGCAGTAGCTCCTACGAGCAGTACGTC. Encoded protein: CASSSSSYEQYV.

The chain has TRBV5-1 and TRBJ1-4; D is ambiguous. Germline V gene sequence: CDR1 SGHRS, CDR2 YFSETQ. CDR3 length equals 13 residues. The V end was cut by 0 bases, the J end by 4 bases, with 4 bases between. The CDR3 is CASSLDRNEKLFF. In nucleotides, the CDR3 is TGCGCCAGCAGCTTGGATCGTAATGAAAAACTGTTTTTT.

In its sample, this clone was seen once. This chain connects TRBV5-1 to TRBJ2-3, with D possibly TRBD2 on 5 matching bases. Germline V gives CDR1 SGHRS, CDR2 YFSETQ. There are 13 residues in the CDR3. V was shortened by 6 bases and J by 6 bases, with 14 bases between the two germline ends. CDR3 DNA sequence: TGCGCCAGCATCGGAATTCGGGGTGATACGCAGTATTTT. It is translated as CASIGIRGDTQYF.

The V and J genes are TRBV5-1 and TRBJ2-7; 8 bases are shared with TRBD1. This CDR3 is built from 15 residues. CDR1 is SGHRS, CDR2 YFSETQ, per germline. With V trimmed by 4 bases and J by 6 bases, 12 bases remained unmatched. CDR3 nucleotides: TGCGCCAGCAGCCCGTTGATGAGACAGGGGCGCGAGCAGTACTTC. The encoded protein is CASSPLMRQGREQYF.

The chain employs TRBV9 and TRBJ2-2, with 7 bases matching TRBD2. The germline gives CDR1 SGDLS, CDR2 YYNGEE. This CDR3 is built from 13 residues. J was trimmed by 6 bases and V by 4 bases; bases with no gene match: 3. The CDR3 DNA sequence: TGTGCCAGCAGCCGGGGGGTCCCCGGGGAGCTGTTTTTT. Its translation: CASSRGVPGELFF.

V gene TRBV7-2 combines with J gene TRBJ2-5; TRBD2 matches at 7 bases. Germline V CDR1 and CDR2: SGHTA, FQGNSA. With 1 base clipped from V and 5 bases from J, the junction kept 10 bases outside the gene matches. The CDR3 consists of 16 residues. The CDR3 loop reads CASSLGFVGGMETQYF. The CDR3 DNA reads TGTGCCAGCAGCTTAGGTTTTGTGGGAGGGATGGAGACCCAGTACTTC.

V and J are TRBV4-1 and TRBJ1-1; 7 nucleotides match TRBD1. The CDR3 length is 13 residues. Germline CDR1 is MGHRA and CDR2 is YSYEKL. The J segment lost 11 bases and the V segment lost 4 bases, leaving 10 bases of the junction unmatched. DNA of the CDR3: TGCGCCAGCAGCCTAGAGGGGGCCTGGGGGGCTTTCTTT. This codes for CASSLEGAWGAFF.

This rearrangement joins TRBV27 to TRBJ2-2; TRBD2 matches at 10 bases. Trimming removed 4 bases from V and 1 base from J; junction bases left unmatched: 9. The CDR3 sequence is 18 residues long. CDR1 is MNHEY and CDR2 is SMNVEV in the germline V gene (reference sequence). In nucleotides, the CDR3 is TGTGCCAGCAGTTCTCTAGCGGGGGTGACTGGGAACACCGGGGAGCTGTTTTTT. It is translated as CASSSLAGVTGNTGELFF.

The V and J genes are TRBV4-1 and TRBJ2-7; TRBD2 matches at 9 bases. Germline CDR1 reads MGHRA; CDR2 reads YSYEKL. The CDR3 sequence is 13 residues long. Losses at the gene ends were 6 bases for V and 6 bases for J; bases not matched to a gene: 6. The CDR3 loop is CASSLAGGVEQYF. The CDR3 coding sequence is TGCGCCAGCAGTTTGGCGGGAGGGGTCGAGCAGTACTTC.

The rearrangement links TRBV30 to TRBJ1-2; D might be TRBD1 (5 bases). The length of the CDR3 is 13 residues. The germline V gene encodes CDR1 GTSNPN and CDR2 SVGIG (reference sequence). The V end lost 2 bases, the J end lost 8 bases, and 15 bases lay between the germline ends. CDR3 in amino acids: CAWSLQELSGYTF. CDR3 nucleotides: TGTGCCTGGAGTCTACAGGAACTGAGCGGCTACACCTTC.

The V and J genes are TRBV6-5 and TRBJ1-4; D is ambiguous. This CDR3 contains 14 residues. The V gene's germline CDR1 is MNHEY and CDR2 SVGAGI. V dropped 6 bases and J dropped 7 bases, with 15 bases sitting between them. The CDR3 DNA sequence: TGTGCCAGCAGACACCTCCAGGCTTCTGAAAAACTGTTTTTT. Amino acids: CASRHLQASEKLFF.

The chain employs TRBV28 and TRBJ1-2; D possibly corresponds to TRBD1 (6 bases). V dropped 6 bases and J dropped 1 base, with 24 bases sitting between them. Germline loops: CDR1 MDHEN, CDR2 SYDVKM. The CDR3 consists of 18 residues. In DNA form, the CDR3 reads TGTGCCAGCAGCCCCGGGACACACGATCCCAGGATTAACTATGGCTACACCTTC. Amino acid sequence: CASSPGTHDPRINYGYTF.

This clone was observed a single time. The chain uses TRBV5-1 and TRBJ1-3, with TRBD1 matching over 9 bases. The length of the CDR3 is 18 residues. The J segment lost 0 bases and the V segment lost 3 bases, leaving 10 bases of the junction unmatched. CDR1 is SGHRS and CDR2 is YFSETQ in the germline V gene. In nucleotides, the CDR3 is TGCGCCAGCAGCTCTACAGGGGGCCTCCCTGGCTCTGGAAACACCATATATTTT. Its protein is CASSSTGGLPGSGNTIYF.

The chain has TRBV2 and TRBJ2-7; D might be TRBD1 (5 bases). Trimming removed 3 bases from V and 7 bases from J, with 19 bases in between. Germline lookup yields CDR1 SNHLY and CDR2 FYNNEI. CDR3 length equals 15 residues. The CDR3 region has the DNA TGTGCCAGCAGTGACTTTAGTAGGGCTCCAGGGGAGCAGTACTTC. Its translation: CASSDFSRAPGEQYF.

The rearrangement links TRBV7-9 to TRBJ2-7; 12 bases match TRBD1. There are 16 residues in the CDR3. Losses at the gene ends were 3 bases for V and 6 bases for J; bases not matched to a gene: 9. Germline V lookup: CDR1 SEHNR, CDR2 FQNEAQ (reference sequence). Here the CDR3 reads CASSFSGGQGAVEQYF. The CDR3 nucleotides are TGTGCCAGCAGCTTCTCCGGGGGACAGGGGGCGGTCGAGCAGTACTTC.

J is TRBJ2-2 and V is TRBV11-3; 12 nucleotides line up with TRBD2. Looked up from germline, CDR1 is SGHNT and CDR2 is YENEEA. The CDR3 is 16 amino acids. Germline trimming cut 2 bases from V and 5 bases from J; bases unmatched to any gene: 3. The CDR3 region is CASSLFGTSGTGELFF. CDR3 nucleotide sequence: TGTGCCAGCAGCTTATTCGGGACTAGCGGGACCGGGGAGCTGTTTTTT. The full variable domain, completed using reference TRBV11-3 and TRBJ2-2, is EAGVVQSPRYKIIEKKQPVAFWCNPISGHNTLYWYLQNLGQGPELLIRYENEEAVDDSQLPKDRFSAERLKGVDSTLKIQPAELGDSAVYLCASSLFGTSGTGELFFGEGSRLTVL.

The chain links TRBV25-1 to TRBJ1-4; 10 bases map to TRBD1. Per the germline V gene, CDR1 is MGHDK and CDR2 is SYGVNS. The CDR3 runs 14 residues. Losses at the gene ends were 6 bases for V and 7 bases for J; bases not matched to a gene: 5. CDR3 DNA: TGTGCCAGCAGGGGCCGGACAGGGGGTGAAAAACTGTTTTTT. Translated: CASRGRTGGEKLFF.

This rearrangement joins TRBV6-5 to TRBJ1-2, with TRBD1 matching 8 bases. Germline V CDR1 and CDR2: MNHEY, SVGAGI. The CDR3 runs 16 residues. Trimming removed 2 bases from V and 1 base from J; junction bases left unmatched: 6. The CDR3 loop is CASSYVQGARNYGYTF. CDR3 nucleotides: TGTGCCAGCAGTTACGTCCAGGGGGCACGTAACTATGGCTACACCTTC.

In DNA form, the CDR3 reads TGTGCCAGCAGCTTCGTACAGACAAATGAAAAACTGTTTTTT. Translating gives CASSFVQTNEKLFF. The chain recombines TRBV7-9 with TRBJ1-4, with D unresolved. Germline V gene lookup returns CDR1 SEHNR and CDR2 FQNEAQ (reference sequence). CDR3 length: 14 residues. Deletions cut 3 bases from V and 5 bases from J, with 10 bases between.

CDR3 in DNA: TGTGCCTGGATGAAGCAGGGGGGAACTGAAGCTTTCTTT. As protein: CAWMKQGGTEAFF. The chain carries TRBV30 and TRBJ1-1; 7 bases align to TRBD1. Germline V gene sequence: CDR1 GTSNPN, CDR2 SVGIG (reference sequence). There are 13 residues in the CDR3. Losses at the gene ends were 4 bases for V and 5 bases for J; bases not matched to a gene: 7.

J is TRBJ2-7 and V is TRBV28; TRBD1 matches 8 bases. Trimming cost V 5 bases and J 0 bases; bases outside gene matches: 12. CDR3 length equals 17 residues. The V gene's germline CDR1 is MDHEN and CDR2 SYDVKM. In DNA, the CDR3 is TGTGCCAGCAGTGCACTACCGGGACAGGAAAGCTCCTACGAGCAGTACTTC. This sequence encodes CASSALPGQESSYEQYF.

Only a few counts were recorded for this clone. The chain employs TRBV7-9 and TRBJ2-2, with 9 positions matching TRBD1. Germline trimming cut 3 bases from V and 3 bases from J; bases unmatched to any gene: 2. Germline CDR1 reads SEHNR; CDR2 reads FQNEAQ (reference sequence). This CDR3 has 15 residues. The CDR3 DNA reads as TGTGCCAGCAGCTTCCGGGACAGGGACACCGGGGAGCTGTTTTTT. This encodes CASSFRDRDTGELFF.

This rearrangement joins TRBV6-7 to TRBJ2-1, with D tentatively TRBD2 (6 bases). TRBV6-7 falls under the ORF class, with uncertain function. Trimming cost V 7 bases and J 4 bases, with 11 bases left between them. This CDR3 spans 13 amino acids. This chain's CDR3 is CASIQGLYNEQFF. The CDR3 region has the DNA TGTGCCAGCATCCAGGGACTGTACAATGAGCAGTTCTTC.